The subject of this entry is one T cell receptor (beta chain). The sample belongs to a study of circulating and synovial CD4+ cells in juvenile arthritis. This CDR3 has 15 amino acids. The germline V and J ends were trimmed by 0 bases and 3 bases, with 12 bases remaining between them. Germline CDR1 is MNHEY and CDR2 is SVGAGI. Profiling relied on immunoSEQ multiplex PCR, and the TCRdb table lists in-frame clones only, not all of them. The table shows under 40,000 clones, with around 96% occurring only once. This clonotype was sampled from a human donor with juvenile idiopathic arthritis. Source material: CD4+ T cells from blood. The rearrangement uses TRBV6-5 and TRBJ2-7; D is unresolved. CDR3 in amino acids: CASSYSVPGYYEQYF. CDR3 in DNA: TGTGCCAGCAGTTACTCAGTCCCCGGTTACTACGAGCAGTACTTC.